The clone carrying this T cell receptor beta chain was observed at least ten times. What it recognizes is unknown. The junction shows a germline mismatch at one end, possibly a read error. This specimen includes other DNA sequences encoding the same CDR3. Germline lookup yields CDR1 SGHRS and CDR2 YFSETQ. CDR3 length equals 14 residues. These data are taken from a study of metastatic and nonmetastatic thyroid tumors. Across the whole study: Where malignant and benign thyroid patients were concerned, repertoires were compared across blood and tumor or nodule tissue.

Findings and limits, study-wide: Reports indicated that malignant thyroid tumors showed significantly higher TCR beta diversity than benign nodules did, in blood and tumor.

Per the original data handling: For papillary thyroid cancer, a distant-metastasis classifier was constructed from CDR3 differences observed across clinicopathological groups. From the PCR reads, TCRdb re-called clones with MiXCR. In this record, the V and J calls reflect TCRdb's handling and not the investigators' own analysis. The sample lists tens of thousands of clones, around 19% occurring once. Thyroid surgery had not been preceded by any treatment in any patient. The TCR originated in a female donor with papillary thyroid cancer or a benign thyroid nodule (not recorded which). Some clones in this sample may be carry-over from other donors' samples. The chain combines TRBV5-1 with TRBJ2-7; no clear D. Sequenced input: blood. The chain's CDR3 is CASSLAGSSYEQYF. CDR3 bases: TGCGCCAGCAGTTTGGCAGGCAGCTCCTACGAGCAGTACTTC.